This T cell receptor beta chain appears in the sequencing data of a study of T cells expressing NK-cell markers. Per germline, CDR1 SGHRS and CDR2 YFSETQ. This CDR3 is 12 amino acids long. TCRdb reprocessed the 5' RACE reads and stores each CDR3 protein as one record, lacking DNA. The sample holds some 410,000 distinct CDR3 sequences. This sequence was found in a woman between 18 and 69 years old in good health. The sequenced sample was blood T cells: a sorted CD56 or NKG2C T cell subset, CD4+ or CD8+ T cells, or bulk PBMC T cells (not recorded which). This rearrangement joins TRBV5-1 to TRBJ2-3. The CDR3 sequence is CASSVQLDTQYF.